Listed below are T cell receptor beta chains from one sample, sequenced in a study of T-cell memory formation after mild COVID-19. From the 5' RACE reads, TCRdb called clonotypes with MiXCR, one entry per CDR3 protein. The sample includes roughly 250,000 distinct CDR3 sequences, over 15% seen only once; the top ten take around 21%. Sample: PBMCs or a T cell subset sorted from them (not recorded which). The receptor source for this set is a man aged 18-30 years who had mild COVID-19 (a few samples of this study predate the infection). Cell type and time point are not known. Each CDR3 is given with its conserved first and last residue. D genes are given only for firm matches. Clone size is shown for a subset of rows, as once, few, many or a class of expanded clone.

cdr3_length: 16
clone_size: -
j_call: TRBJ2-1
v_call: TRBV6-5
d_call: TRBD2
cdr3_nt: TGTGCCAGCAGTTACTCCCCCCAGCGGGGCTACAATGAGCAGTTCTTC
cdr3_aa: CASSYSPQRGYNEQFF

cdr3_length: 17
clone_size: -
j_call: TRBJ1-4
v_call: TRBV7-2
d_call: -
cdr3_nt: TGTGCCAGCAGCTCTACCGCTTTTTTGGGCCCGCGGGAAAAACTGTTTTTT
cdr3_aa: CASSSTAFLGPREKLFF

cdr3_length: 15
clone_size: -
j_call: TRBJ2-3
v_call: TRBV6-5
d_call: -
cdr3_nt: TGTGCCAGCAGAAGACAGGCGCTCCTCACAGATACGCAGTATTTT
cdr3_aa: CASRRQALLTDTQYF

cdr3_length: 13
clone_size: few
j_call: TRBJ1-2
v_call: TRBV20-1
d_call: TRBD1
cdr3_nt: TGCAGTGCTAGCCACTCGACAGGGGATGGCTACACCTTC
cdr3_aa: CSASHSTGDGYTF

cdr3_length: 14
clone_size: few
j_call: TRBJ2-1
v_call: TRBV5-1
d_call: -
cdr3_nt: TGCGCCAGCAGCTTGGAACGGAACTACAATGAGCAGTTCTTC
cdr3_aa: CASSLERNYNEQFF

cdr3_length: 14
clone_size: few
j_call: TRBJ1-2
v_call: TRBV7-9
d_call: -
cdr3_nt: TGTGCCAGCAGCGCGAGGGACGGAGACTATGGCTACACCTTC
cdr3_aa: CASSARDGDYGYTF

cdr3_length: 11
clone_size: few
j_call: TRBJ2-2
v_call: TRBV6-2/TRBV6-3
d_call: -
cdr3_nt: TGTGCCAGCAGTTACGGGCGGGAGCTGTTTTTT
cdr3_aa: CASSYGRELFF

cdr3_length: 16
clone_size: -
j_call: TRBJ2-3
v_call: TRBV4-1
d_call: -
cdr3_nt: TGCGCCAGCAGCCGTGGGAGGCAGGGACCCACAGATACGCAGTATTTT
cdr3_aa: CASSRGRQGPTDTQYF

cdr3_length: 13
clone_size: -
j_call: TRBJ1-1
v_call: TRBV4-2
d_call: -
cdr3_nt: TGTGCCAGCAGCCAAGTCAATAACGCTGAAGCTTTCTTT
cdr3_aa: CASSQVNNAEAFF

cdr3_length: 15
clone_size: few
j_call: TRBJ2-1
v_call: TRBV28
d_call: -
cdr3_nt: TGTGCCAGCAGGCTTGGGCAGAGCTCCTACAATGAGCAGTTCTTC
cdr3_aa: CASRLGQSSYNEQFF

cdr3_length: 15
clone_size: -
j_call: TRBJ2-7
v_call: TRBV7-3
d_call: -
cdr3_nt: TGTGCCAGCAGCTTAGCGGGGACCACTGGGCGCGAGCAGTACTTC
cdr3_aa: CASSLAGTTGREQYF

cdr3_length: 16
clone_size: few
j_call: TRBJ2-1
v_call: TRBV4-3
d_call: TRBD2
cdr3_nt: TGCGCCAGCAGCCAAGAACTAGCGTCCCCCTACAATGAGCAGTTCTTC
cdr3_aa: CASSQELASPYNEQFF

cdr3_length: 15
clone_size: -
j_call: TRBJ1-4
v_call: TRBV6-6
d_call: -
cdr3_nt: TGTGCCAGCAGTTACGCGGGGTTGGGGAGTGAAAAACTGTTTTTT
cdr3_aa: CASSYAGLGSEKLFF

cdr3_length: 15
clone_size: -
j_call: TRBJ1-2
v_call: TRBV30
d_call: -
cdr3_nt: TGTGCCTGGAATGGGGACTGGGCTACGGGGTATGGCTACACCTTC
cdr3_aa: CAWNGDWATGYGYTF

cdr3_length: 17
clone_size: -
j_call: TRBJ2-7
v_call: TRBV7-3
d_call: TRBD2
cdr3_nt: TGTGCCAGCAGCTTAGGTATGTCGGCTAGCGGACCCTACGAGCAGTACTTC
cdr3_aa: CASSLGMSASGPYEQYF

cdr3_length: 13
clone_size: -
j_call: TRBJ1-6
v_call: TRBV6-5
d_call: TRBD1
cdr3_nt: TGTGCCAGCAGTTACCGGGGACAGATCGGCCTCCACTTT
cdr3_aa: CASSYRGQIGLHF

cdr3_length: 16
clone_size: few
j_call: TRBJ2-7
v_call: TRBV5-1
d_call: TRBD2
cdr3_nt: TGCGCCAGCAGCTTGGGTATAGCGGGGGGCTCCTACGAGCAGTACTTC
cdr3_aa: CASSLGIAGGSYEQYF

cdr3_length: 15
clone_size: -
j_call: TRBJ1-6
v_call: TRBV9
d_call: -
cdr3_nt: TGTGCCAGCAGCGTAGAGCCTATCTCCAATTCACCCCTCCACTTT
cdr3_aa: CASSVEPISNSPLHF

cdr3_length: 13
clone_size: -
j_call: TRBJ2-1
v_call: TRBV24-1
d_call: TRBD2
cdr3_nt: TGTGCCACCAGTGATTTTGCGGGGGATGAGCAGTTCTTC
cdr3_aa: CATSDFAGDEQFF

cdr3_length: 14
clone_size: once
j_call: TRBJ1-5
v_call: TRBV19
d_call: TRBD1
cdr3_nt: TGTGCCAGTAGTCCTCGACAGGGTAGCCAGCCCCAGCATTTT
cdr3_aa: CASSPRQGSQPQHF

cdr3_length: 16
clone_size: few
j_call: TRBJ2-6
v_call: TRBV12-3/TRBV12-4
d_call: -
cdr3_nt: TGTGCCAGCTCCACCCCCGGTTTAGGCGGGGCCAACGTCCTGACTTTC
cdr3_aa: CASSTPGLGGANVLTF

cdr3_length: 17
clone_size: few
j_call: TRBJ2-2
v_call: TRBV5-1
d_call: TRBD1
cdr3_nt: TGCGCCAGCACCCTCAACCCCGGGACAGGGGAGTCGGGGGAGCTGTTTTTT
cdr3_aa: CASTLNPGTGESGELFF

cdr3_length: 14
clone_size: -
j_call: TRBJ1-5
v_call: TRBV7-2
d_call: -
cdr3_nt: TGTGCCAGCAGCTTAAATATAGGGGTTCAGCCCCAGCATTTT
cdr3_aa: CASSLNIGVQPQHF

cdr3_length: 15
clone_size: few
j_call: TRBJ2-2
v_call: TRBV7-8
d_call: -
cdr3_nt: TGTGCCAGCAGCCCCCAGGGACATCCAACCGGGGAGCTGTTTTTT
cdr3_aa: CASSPQGHPTGELFF

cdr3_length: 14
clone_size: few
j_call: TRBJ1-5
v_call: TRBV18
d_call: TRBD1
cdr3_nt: TGTGCCAGCTCACTTACAGGGGGCGGTCAGCCCCAGCATTTT
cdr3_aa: CASSLTGGGQPQHF

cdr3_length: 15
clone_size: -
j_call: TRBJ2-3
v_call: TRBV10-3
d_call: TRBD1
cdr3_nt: TGTGCCATCAGCGAGCAGAACAGGGGGCTGGATACGCAGTATTTT
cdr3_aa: CAISEQNRGLDTQYF

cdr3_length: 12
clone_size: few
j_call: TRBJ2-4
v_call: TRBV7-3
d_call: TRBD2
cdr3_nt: TGTGCCAGCAGCCCGGGGGGGGACATTCAGTACTTC
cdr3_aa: CASSPGGDIQYF

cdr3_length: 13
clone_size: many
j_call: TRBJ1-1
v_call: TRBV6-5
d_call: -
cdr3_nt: TGTGCCAGCAGTTACTCCAGGGTGGCTGAAGCTTTCTTT
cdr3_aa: CASSYSRVAEAFF

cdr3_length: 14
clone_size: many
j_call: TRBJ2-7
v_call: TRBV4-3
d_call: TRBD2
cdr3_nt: TGCGCCAGCAGCCCCAGCGGGGGGTACTACGAGCAGTACTTC
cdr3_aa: CASSPSGGYYEQYF

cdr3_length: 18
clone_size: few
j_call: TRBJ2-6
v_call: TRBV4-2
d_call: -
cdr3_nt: TGTGCCAGCAGCCAGGCTGTGCAGGCGGGATCTGGGGCCAACGTCCTGACTTTC
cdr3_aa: CASSQAVQAGSGANVLTF

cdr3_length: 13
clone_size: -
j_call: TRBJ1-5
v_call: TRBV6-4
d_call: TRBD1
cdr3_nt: TGTGCCAGAAGGACAGGGAGAAGTCAGCCCCAGCATTTT
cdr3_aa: CARRTGRSQPQHF

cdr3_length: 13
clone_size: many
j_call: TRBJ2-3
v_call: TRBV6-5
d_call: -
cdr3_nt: TGTGCCAGCAGACCAACCTGGACAGATACGCAGTATTTT
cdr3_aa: CASRPTWTDTQYF

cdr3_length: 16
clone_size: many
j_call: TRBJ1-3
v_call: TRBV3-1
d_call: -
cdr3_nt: TGTGCCAGCAGCCAACCCCTCTTTGAGGCTGGAAACACCATATATTTT
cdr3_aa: CASSQPLFEAGNTIYF

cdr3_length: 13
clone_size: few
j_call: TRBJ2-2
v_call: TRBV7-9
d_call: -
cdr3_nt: TGTGCCAGCAGCCGTCCGGGGACCGGGGAGCTGTTTTTT
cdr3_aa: CASSRPGTGELFF

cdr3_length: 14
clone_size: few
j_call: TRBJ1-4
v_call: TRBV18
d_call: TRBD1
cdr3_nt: TGTGCCAGCTCGGTACAGGGGACTAATGAAAAACTGTTTTTT
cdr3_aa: CASSVQGTNEKLFF

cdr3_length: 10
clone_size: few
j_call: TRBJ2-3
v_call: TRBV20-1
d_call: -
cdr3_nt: TGCAGTGCCAAGGGGAATACGCAGTATTTT
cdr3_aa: CSAKGNTQYF

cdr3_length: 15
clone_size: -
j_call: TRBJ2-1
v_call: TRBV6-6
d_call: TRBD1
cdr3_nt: TGTGCCAGCAGCCAGGACAGGGGCGAGTACAATGAGCAGTTCTTC
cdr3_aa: CASSQDRGEYNEQFF

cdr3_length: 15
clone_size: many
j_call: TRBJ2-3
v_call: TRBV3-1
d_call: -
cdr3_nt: TGTGCCAGCAGCCCGGGGGCCATCGGAAGTGATACGCAGTATTTT
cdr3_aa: CASSPGAIGSDTQYF

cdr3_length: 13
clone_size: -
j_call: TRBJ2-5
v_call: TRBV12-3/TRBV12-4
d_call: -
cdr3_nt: TGTGCCAGCAGTTGGGGAGAGCAAGAGACCCAGTACTTC
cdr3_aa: CASSWGEQETQYF

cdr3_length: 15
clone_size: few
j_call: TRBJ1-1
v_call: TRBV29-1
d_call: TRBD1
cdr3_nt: TGCAGCGTCCGGGAGGGGAGGGGGCACAACACTGAAGCTTTCTTT
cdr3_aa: CSVREGRGHNTEAFF

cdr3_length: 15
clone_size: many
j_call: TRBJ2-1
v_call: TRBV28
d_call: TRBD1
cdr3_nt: TGTGCCAGCAGTTTAGGGGCAGGGGGCACGCGGGAGCAGTTCTTC
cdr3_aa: CASSLGAGGTREQFF

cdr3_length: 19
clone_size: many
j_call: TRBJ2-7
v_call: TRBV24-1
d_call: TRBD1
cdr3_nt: TGTGCCACTCGCGAAACCGGGACAGGGGGCGCTGAGGCCGGTTACGAGCAGTACTTC
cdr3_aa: CATRETGTGGAEAGYEQYF

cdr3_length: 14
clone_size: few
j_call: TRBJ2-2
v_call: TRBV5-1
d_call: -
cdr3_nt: TGCGCCAGCAGCTTGGGTGCGATGGCCGGGGAGCTGTTTTTT
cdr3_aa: CASSLGAMAGELFF

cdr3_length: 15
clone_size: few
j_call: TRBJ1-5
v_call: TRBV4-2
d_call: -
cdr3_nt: TGTGCCAGCAGCCAAGGCTCCTGGGGCAATCAGCCCCAGCATTTT
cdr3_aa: CASSQGSWGNQPQHF

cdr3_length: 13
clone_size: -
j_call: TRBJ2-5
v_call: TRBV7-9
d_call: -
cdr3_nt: TGTGCCAGCAGCTTAGCAGGGAGCGAGACCCAGTACTTC
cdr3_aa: CASSLAGSETQYF

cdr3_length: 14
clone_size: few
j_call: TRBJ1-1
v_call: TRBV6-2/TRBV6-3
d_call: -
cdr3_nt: TGTGCCAGCAGTTACCCGGTCGAGACAGCTGAAGCTTTCTTT
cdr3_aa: CASSYPVETAEAFF

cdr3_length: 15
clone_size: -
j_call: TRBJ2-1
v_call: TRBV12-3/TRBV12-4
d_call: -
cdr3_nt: TGTGCCAGCAGTTGGACGGGCGGCTCCTACAATGAGCAGTTCTTC
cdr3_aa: CASSWTGGSYNEQFF

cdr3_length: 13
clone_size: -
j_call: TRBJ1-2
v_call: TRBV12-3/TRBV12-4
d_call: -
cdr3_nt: TGTGCCAGCAGTTTCGGCCTGACAAATGGCTACACCTTC
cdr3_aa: CASSFGLTNGYTF

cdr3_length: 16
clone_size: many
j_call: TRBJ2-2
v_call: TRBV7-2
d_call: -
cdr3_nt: TGTGCCAGCAGCTTGTGGGCCACCAGAAACACCGGGGAGCTGTTTTTT
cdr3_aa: CASSLWATRNTGELFF

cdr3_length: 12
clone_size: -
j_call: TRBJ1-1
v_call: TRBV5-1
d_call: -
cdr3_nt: TGCGCCAGCAGTGAGGAGAACACTGAAGCTTTCTTT
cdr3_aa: CASSEENTEAFF

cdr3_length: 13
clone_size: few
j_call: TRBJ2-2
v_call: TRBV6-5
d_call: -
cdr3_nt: TGTGCCAGCAGTTATGGGGGAACCGGGGAGCTGTTTTTT
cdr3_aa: CASSYGGTGELFF

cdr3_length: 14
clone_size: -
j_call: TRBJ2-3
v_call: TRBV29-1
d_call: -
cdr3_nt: TGCAGCGTTGAAGCTGGACATTCCACAGATACGCAGTATTTT
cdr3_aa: CSVEAGHSTDTQYF

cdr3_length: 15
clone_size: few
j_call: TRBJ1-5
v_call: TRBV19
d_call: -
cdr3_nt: TGTGCCAGTAGTATTGTCAGATATAGCAATCAGCCCCAGCATTTT
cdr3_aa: CASSIVRYSNQPQHF

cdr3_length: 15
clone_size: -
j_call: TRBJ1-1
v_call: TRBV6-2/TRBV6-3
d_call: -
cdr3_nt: TGTGCCAGCAGCCCCTTAGGGCAGTTGAACACTGAAGCTTTCTTT
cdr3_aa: CASSPLGQLNTEAFF

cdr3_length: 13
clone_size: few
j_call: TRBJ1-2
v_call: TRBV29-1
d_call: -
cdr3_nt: TGTGGGACCCGGGACAACGGGGACTATGGCTACACCTTC
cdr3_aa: CGTRDNGDYGYTF

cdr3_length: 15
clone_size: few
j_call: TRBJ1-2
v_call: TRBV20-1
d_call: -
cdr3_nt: TGCAGTGCTAGATATGCAGACTATCTTAACTATGGCTACACCTTC
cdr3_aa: CSARYADYLNYGYTF

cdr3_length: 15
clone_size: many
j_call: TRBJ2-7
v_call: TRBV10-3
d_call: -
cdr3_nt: TGTGCCATCAGTGCCGCGAGAGGGATACTCTACGAGCAGTACTTC
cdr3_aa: CAISAARGILYEQYF

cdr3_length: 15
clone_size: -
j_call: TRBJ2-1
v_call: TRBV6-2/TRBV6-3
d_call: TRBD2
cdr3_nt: TGTGCCAGCAGTCCTCTAGCGGGGGAGTACAATGAGCAGTTCTTC
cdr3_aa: CASSPLAGEYNEQFF

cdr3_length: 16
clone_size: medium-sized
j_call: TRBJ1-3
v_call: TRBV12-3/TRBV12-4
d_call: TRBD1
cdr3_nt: TGTGCCAGCAGGGGATTTAGACAGGGTGGTGGAAACACCATATATTTT
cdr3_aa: CASRGFRQGGGNTIYF